These 27 T cell receptor beta chains originate from one sample sequenced in a study of T cell responses to AZD1222 COVID-19 vaccine. Using immunoSEQ multiplex PCR, the repertoire was profiled, and TCRdb retains in-frame clones only, with some absent. This sample has some 140,000 clones; 90% occur once, and the top ten carry over 15%. The sequencing here drew on peripheral blood, taken on day 0 of AZD1222 vaccination. These receptors originate from an adult in good health.

This sequence joins TRBV10-3 and TRBJ1-1, with D tentatively TRBD1 (5 bases). The CDR3 length is 11 residues. The V gene lost 3 bases and the J gene lost 6 bases, with 5 bases spanning the gap. The germline CDR1 and CDR2 sequences are ENHRY and SYGVKD. CDR3 loop: CAISEGAEAFF. The CDR3 DNA is TGTGCCATCAGTGAAGGGGCTGAAGCTTTCTTT.

The rearrangement links TRBV7-3 to TRBJ2-7, with TRBD1 matching 9 bases. Germline CDR1 reads SGHTA; CDR2 reads FQGTGA. Trimming removed 1 base from V and 6 bases from J; junction bases left unmatched: 7. This CDR3 has 15 residues. The CDR3 sequence: CASSLIGDRVSEQYF. The CDR3 bases are TGTGCCAGCAGCTTAATAGGGGACAGGGTGTCCGAGCAGTACTTC.

The genes are TRBV11-2 and TRBJ1-5, with D perhaps matching TRBD1 (6 bases). V lost 0 bases and J lost 7, with 10 bases in between. Germline V gene data show CDR1 as SGHAT and CDR2 as FQNNGV. This CDR3 is 14 amino acids long. Written as DNA, the CDR3 is TGTGCCAGCAGCTTAGACCAGGGGAGCCAGCCCCAGCATTTT. It specifies CASSLDQGSQPQHF.

J is TRBJ1-2 and V is TRBV28; D call uncertain. Germline CDR1 and CDR2: MDHEN and SYDVKM. Trimming pared 4 bases from V and 8 bases from J, leaving 8 bases between. This CDR3 has 11 residues. This CDR3 is CASSSRTGYTF. The CDR3 DNA follows: TGTGCCAGCAGTTCCCGTACCGGCTACACCTTC.

The V call is TRBV3-1 (or the pseudogene TRBV3-2), the J call TRBJ1-5; 7 bases fit TRBD1. This CDR3 has 18 residues. J gave up 3 bases and V 4 bases, and 15 bases lay outside the gene matches. Germline loops: CDR1 LGHDT, CDR2 YNNKEL (reference sequence). CDR3 DNA: TGTGCCAGCAGCCGGGCCAGCGCACAAAGGGGGCCCAATCAGCCCCAGCATTTT. Its protein is CASSRASAQRGPNQPQHF.

The V gene is TRBV5-4, the J gene TRBJ1-1; D gene ambiguous. Between the trimmed V and J ends, which lost 0 bases and 0 bases, there was a span of 12 bases. From germline, CDR1 is SGHNT and CDR2 YYREEE (reference sequence). This CDR3 is built from 16 residues. The CDR3: CASSLVKNSLNTEAFF. For the CDR3, the DNA is TGTGCCAGCAGCTTGGTCAAGAACTCCTTGAACACTGAAGCTTTCTTT.

The rearrangement uses TRBV5-1 and TRBJ1-3, with a tentative D call TRBD1 (5 bases). Trimming took 4 bases from V and 4 from J, leaving 15 bases between them. Germline V CDR1 and CDR2: SGHRS, YFSETQ. The CDR3 covers 15 residues. The CDR3 protein is CASSIGAGYGNTIYF. Here the CDR3 DNA reads TGCGCCAGCAGCATTGGGGCAGGATACGGAAACACCATATATTTT.

The V call is TRBV27, the J call TRBJ1-2; the match to TRBD1 covers 12 bases. CDR1 is MNHEY, CDR2 SMNVEV, per germline (reference sequence). The V and J ends lost 2 bases and 5 bases, in that order; junction bases with no gene match: 9. The CDR3 runs 17 residues. DNA for the CDR3: TGTGCCAGCAGTTTAATGGGGACAGGGGGCGCCTTGTATGGCTACACCTTC. Translating gives CASSLMGTGGALYGYTF.

The rearrangement joins TRBV18 to TRBJ1-5, with 7 bases identical to TRBD1. The V gene end was trimmed by 2 bases and the J gene end by 4 bases; junction bases not matched to a gene: 5. There are 15 residues in the CDR3. Germline V gene lookup returns CDR1 KGHSH and CDR2 LQKENI. CDR3 in DNA: TGTGCCAGCTCACCAGGGGCAGGGGGTAATCAGCCCCAGCATTTT. Protein sequence: CASSPGAGGNQPQHF.

The rearrangement links TRBV27 to TRBJ1-2; D not resolved. V shed 0 bases and J shed 4 bases, with 9 bases lying between them. The CDR3 runs 14 residues. Germline-derived CDR1 and CDR2 are MNHEY and SMNVEV (reference sequence). For the CDR3, the DNA is TGTGCCAGCAGTTTATCCGGTCCCTCCTATGGCTACACCTTC. The encoded protein is CASSLSGPSYGYTF.

V is TRBV6-5 and J is TRBJ1-6; possibly TRBD1 for D (6 bases). Germline V gene data show CDR1 as MNHEY and CDR2 as SVGAGI. This CDR3 is 14 amino acids long. Trimming cost V 6 bases and J 10 bases, with 16 bases left between them. The CDR3 loop is CASSQQGRESPLHF. The DNA for the CDR3 is TGTGCCAGCAGCCAACAGGGAAGAGAATCACCCCTCCACTTT.

This rearrangement joins TRBV24-1 to TRBJ2-7, with 7 bases aligning to TRBD1. Germline V gene sequence: CDR1 KGHDR, CDR2 SFDVKD. The CDR3 extends over 14 amino acids. The V segment lost 5 bases and the J segment 8 bases; nucleotides outside the gene matches: 11. Here the CDR3 reads CATSATGQQTQQYF. DNA for the CDR3: TGTGCCACCAGTGCCACGGGACAGCAAACTCAGCAGTACTTC.

In this sample, this clone turned up a few times. V and J are TRBV19 and TRBJ1-2, with D maybe TRBD1 (5 bases). Trimming stripped 9 bases from V and 7 bases from J, with 24 bases between. CDR1 LNHDA and CDR2 SQIVND come from the germline V gene (reference sequence). The CDR3 length is 15 residues. CDR3 DNA: TGTGCCAGCAGTCCGCTTTACCAACAGGTTGCTGGCTACACCTTC. It is translated as CASSPLYQQVAGYTF.

The rearrangement links TRBV5-1 to TRBJ2-7; tentatively, D is TRBD2 (6 bases). V lost 1 base, J lost 6 bases, and 17 bases lay in between. In germline, CDR1 is SGHRS, CDR2 YFSETQ. This CDR3 spans 15 amino acids. DNA for the CDR3: TGCGCCAGCAGCTTGTCGGCGGGATCAATGGGCGAGCAGTACTTC. Protein product: CASSLSAGSMGEQYF.

The rearrangement uses TRBV7-9 and TRBJ2-7, with TRBD1 identical over 8 bases. V lost 4 bases, J lost 5 bases, and 13 bases stayed unmatched. The germline V gene has CDR1 SEHNR and CDR2 FQNEAQ (reference sequence). This CDR3 region has 16 residues. The CDR3 region has the DNA TGTGCCAGCAGCTCACCTCCGGGACAGGTGACCGACGAGCAGTACTTC. Translated: CASSSPPGQVTDEQYF. The full variable domain, in which reference TRBV7-9 and TRBJ2-7 provide the parts outside the CDR3, is DTGVSQNPRHKITKRGQNVTFRCDPISEHNRLYWYRQTLGQGPEFLTYFQNEAQLEKSRLLSDRFSAERPKGSFSTLEIQRTEQGDSAMYLCASSSPPGQVTDEQYFGPGTRLTVT.

The V gene is TRBV28, the J gene TRBJ1-5; 8 nucleotides align to TRBD1. Germline V gene data show CDR1 as MDHEN and CDR2 as SYDVKM. With V trimmed by 7 bases and J by 3 bases, 5 bases remained unmatched. This CDR3 has 14 residues. The CDR3 loop is CASTTTGDNQPQHF. The CDR3 bases are TGTGCCAGCACCACGACAGGGGACAATCAGCCCCAGCATTTT.

The V gene is TRBV30, the J gene TRBJ2-1; D gene ambiguous. Per the germline V gene, CDR1 is GTSNPN and CDR2 is SVGIG (reference sequence). The CDR3 extends over 13 amino acids. The V gene lost 1 base and the J gene lost 6 bases, with 10 bases spanning the gap. CDR3 nucleotides: TGTGCCTGGAGTGGGGCGCGGCCCAATGAGCAGTTCTTC. It specifies CAWSGARPNEQFF.

The chain recombines TRBV5-1 with TRBJ1-5; D not certain. Trimming stripped 3 bases from V and 5 bases from J, with 21 bases between. The CDR3 length is 17 residues. CDR1 is SGHRS, CDR2 YFSETQ, per germline. CDR3 loop: CASSSRPTEEGDQPQHF. CDR3 coding DNA: TGCGCCAGCAGCTCTAGACCGACGGAAGAAGGAGATCAGCCCCAGCATTTT.

V gene TRBV7-8 combines with J gene TRBJ1-3, with D possibly being TRBD1 (6 bases). Trimming pared 5 bases from V and 2 bases from J, leaving 19 bases between. From germline, CDR1 is SGHVS and CDR2 FQNEAQ. This CDR3 has 17 amino acids. The CDR3 DNA follows: TGTGCCAGCAGCCCCGGGGGGGGCGAAGTCCCTGGAAACACCATATATTTT. Translation gives CASSPGGGEVPGNTIYF.

The chain links TRBV7-9 to TRBJ1-1; 12 bases agree with TRBD1. The ends lost 7 bases at V and 2 bases at J; junction bases unmatched: 8. This CDR3 is 16 amino acids long. Germline V gene sequence: CDR1 SEHNR, CDR2 FQNEAQ (reference sequence). The CDR3 DNA follows: TGTGCCAGCACCGATATCGGGACAGGGGGCAACACTGAAGCTTTCTTT. It encodes CASTDIGTGGNTEAFF.

This clone was seen a few times. This chain links TRBV10-3 with TRBJ2-7; the match to TRBD2 covers 11 bases. The CDR3 runs 13 residues. Germline CDR1 ENHRY, CDR2 SYGVKD. V shed 6 bases and J 6 bases; nucleotides not matched to a gene: 4. The CDR3 DNA is TGTGCCATCAGACGAACTAGCGGGAGCGAGCAGTACTTC. Translating gives CAIRRTSGSEQYF.

The chain uses TRBV20-1 and TRBJ1-3; the D gene is possibly TRBD1 (5 bases). This CDR3 comprises 14 residues. The V end lost 3 bases, the J end lost 2 bases, and 11 bases lay between the germline ends. The germline V gene encodes CDR1 DFQATT and CDR2 SNEGSKA (reference sequence). CDR3 DNA: TGCAGTGCTAGTGGGGGTGGAGCTGGAAACACCATATATTTT. Its protein is CSASGGGAGNTIYF.

The chain uses TRBV9 and TRBJ2-4, with 8 bases fitting TRBD1. V shed 3 bases and J 5 bases; nucleotides not matched to a gene: 4. The CDR3 totals 14 residues. Germline-derived CDR1 and CDR2 are SGDLS and YYNGEE. CDR3 loop: CASSAQQGENIQYF. CDR3 sequence (DNA): TGTGCCAGCAGCGCGCAACAGGGGGAAAACATTCAGTACTTC.

The V gene is TRBV10-3, the J gene TRBJ1-2, with TRBD1 matching over 9 bases. Germline CDR1 and CDR2: ENHRY and SYGVKD. The CDR3 is 18 residues long. J gave up 2 bases and V 6 bases, and 16 bases lay outside the gene matches. The CDR3: CAIREAPGQGAPNYGYTF. CDR3 nucleotides: TGTGCCATCAGGGAAGCTCCGGGACAGGGAGCCCCAAACTATGGCTACACCTTC.

This rearrangement joins TRBV3-1 (or the pseudogene TRBV3-2) to TRBJ1-1; D call uncertain. Germline CDR1 is LGHDT and CDR2 is YNNKEL (reference sequence). Trimming stripped 1 base from V and 1 base from J, with 4 bases between. The CDR3 is 13 amino acids. CDR3 amino acids: CASSQGRNTEAFF. The CDR3 DNA sequence: TGTGCCAGCAGCCAAGGAAGGAACACTGAAGCTTTCTTT.

The V and J genes are TRBV5-1 and TRBJ2-7; the match to TRBD2 covers 8 bases. CDR1 and CDR2 from the germline V gene are SGHRS and YFSETQ. V lost 5 bases to trimming and J lost 6 bases; unmatched junction nucleotides: 7. The CDR3 runs 13 residues. The CDR3 loop is CASRPAGGSEQYF. CDR3 nucleotide sequence: TGCGCCAGCAGACCGGCGGGGGGTAGCGAGCAGTACTTC. Variable domain in full (rest from reference TRBV5-1 and TRBJ2-7): KAGVTQTPRYLIKTRGQQVTLSCSPISGHRSVSWYQQTPGQGLQFLFEYFSETQRNKGNFPGRFSGRQFSNSRSEMNVSTLELGDSALYLCASRPAGGSEQYFGPGTRLTVT.

This chain connects TRBV5-1 to TRBJ1-4; TRBD1 agrees at 8 bases. Trimming cost V 4 bases and J 5 bases; bases outside gene matches: 10. CDR1 SGHRS and CDR2 YFSETQ come from the germline V gene. CDR3 size: 16 residues. Here the CDR3 DNA reads TGCGCCAGCAGCCGCCAAGGACAGGGTGGGAATGAAAAACTGTTTTTT. Protein product: CASSRQGQGGNEKLFF.